This T cell receptor (beta chain) came from a study of blood T cell repertoires in COVID-19. Study overall: COVID-19 samples collected from the United States, Italy and Spain covered acute and convalescent phases.

Assay: immunoSEQ multiplex PCR; the TCRdb copy retains only in-frame clones and omits some. This table holds 150,000 to 160,000 clones, less than 95% found once. The source material was peripheral blood. The receptor was isolated from a man aged 50-60 years with acute or convalescent COVID-19.

The CDR3: CASSLTGGDYEQYF. The CDR3 region has the DNA TGTGCCAGCAGTTTAACAGGGGGGGACTACGAGCAGTACTTC. The chain joins TRBV28 to TRBJ2-7, with a weak D call TRBD1 (8 bases). The CDR3 spans 14 residues. Germline V gene lookup returns CDR1 MDHEN and CDR2 SYDVKM. V lost 2 bases and J 3 bases, leaving 11 bases between the germline ends.